What follows describes a single TCR beta chain. Its specificity is unknown. The data stem from a study of OX40 agonist ivuxolimab in advanced cancers. Background on the study: Ivuxolimab, an antibody that agonizes OX40 (CD134), was administered to the patients. Partial responses, seen in three patients, involved one hepatocellular carcinoma and two cutaneous melanomas. At doses from 0.01 to 10 mg/kg, patients were given intravenous ivuxolimab every 2 weeks.

The CDR3 loop spans 14 amino acids. Germline CDR1 LGHNT, CDR2 FRNRAP. V lost 6 bases to trimming and J lost 7 bases; unmatched junction nucleotides: 11. Clones were read by immunoSEQ multiplex PCR, and TCRdb kept only the in-frame ones, dropping some. The sample has 90,000 or so clones; 89% are singletons. Study-level findings and limits: In the 0.1 to 3.0 mg/kg range, CD4+ and CD8+ blood T cells had expanded clonally by week 6.

The TCR comes from an adult with an advanced solid tumor such as melanoma, head and neck, liver or kidney cancer. The chain couples TRBV12-5 to TRBJ2-5; the match to TRBD2 covers 7 bases. Here the sequenced sample was CD4+ or CD8+ T cells sorted from blood, taken in a trial of the OX40 agonist ivuxolimab. CDR3 residues: CASGGPRPGGTQYF. DNA of the CDR3: TGTGCTAGTGGGGGACCCCGCCCGGGGGGGACCCAGTACTTC.